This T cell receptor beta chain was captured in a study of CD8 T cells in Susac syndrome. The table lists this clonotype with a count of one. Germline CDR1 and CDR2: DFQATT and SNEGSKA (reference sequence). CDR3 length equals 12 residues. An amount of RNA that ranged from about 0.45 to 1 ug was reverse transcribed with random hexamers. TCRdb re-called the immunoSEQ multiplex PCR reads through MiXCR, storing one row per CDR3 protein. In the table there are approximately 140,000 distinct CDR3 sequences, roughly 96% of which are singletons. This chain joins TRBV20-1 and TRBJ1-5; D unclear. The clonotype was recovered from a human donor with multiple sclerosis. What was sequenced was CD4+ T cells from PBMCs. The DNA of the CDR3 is TGCAGCGCCGCGGGTGGAAATCAGCCCCAGCATTTT. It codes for CSAAGGNQPQHF.